The T cell receptor (beta chain) under discussion was sequenced for a study of blood T cell repertoires in COVID-19. The wider study: Sites across the United States, Italy and Spain contributed samples from acute and convalescent COVID-19. Sources were T cells, B-cell-depleted T cells, or PBMCs; the material itself was cDNA or gDNA.

Looked up from germline, CDR1 is SEHNR and CDR2 is FQNEAQ (reference sequence). Trimming stripped 4 bases from V and 5 bases from J, with 12 bases between. CDR3 length: 13 amino acids. This table comes from immunoSEQ multiplex PCR, and its TCRdb copy is limited to in-frame clones, with some not included. Here the sample spans around 150,000 clones, 79% being singletons. This sequence was found in a man between 45 and 60 years old with active or convalescent COVID-19. The sequenced material came from peripheral blood. The chain uses TRBV7-9 and TRBJ2-7; tentatively, D is TRBD2 (5 bases). The CDR3 loop reads CASSSSSVHEQYF. The CDR3 region has the DNA TGTGCCAGCAGCTCTAGCAGCGTCCACGAGCAGTACTTC.